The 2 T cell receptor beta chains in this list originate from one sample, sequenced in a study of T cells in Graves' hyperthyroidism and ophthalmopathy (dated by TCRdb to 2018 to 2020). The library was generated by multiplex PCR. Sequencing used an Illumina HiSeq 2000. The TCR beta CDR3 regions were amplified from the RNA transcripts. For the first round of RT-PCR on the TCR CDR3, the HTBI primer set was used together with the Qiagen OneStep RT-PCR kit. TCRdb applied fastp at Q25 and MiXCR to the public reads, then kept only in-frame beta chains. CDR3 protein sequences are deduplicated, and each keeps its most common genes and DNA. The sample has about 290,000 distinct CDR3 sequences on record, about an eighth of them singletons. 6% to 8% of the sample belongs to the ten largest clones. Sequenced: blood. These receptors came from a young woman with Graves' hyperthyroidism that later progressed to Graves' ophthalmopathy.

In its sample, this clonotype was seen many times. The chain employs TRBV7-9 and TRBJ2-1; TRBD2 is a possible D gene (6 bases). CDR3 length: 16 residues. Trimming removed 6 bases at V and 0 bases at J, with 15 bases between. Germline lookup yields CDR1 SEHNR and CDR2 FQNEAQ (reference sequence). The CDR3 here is CASSSSGTFSYNEQFF. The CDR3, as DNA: TGTGCCAGCAGTTCATCCGGGACTTTCTCCTACAATGAGCAGTTCTTC.

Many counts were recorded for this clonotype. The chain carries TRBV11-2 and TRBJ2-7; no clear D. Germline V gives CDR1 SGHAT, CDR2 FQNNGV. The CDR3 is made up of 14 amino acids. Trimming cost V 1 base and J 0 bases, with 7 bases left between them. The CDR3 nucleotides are TGTGCCAGCAGCTTAGGCGGAAGCTCCTACGAGCAGTACTTC. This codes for CASSLGGSSYEQYF. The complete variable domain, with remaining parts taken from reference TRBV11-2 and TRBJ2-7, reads EAGVAQSPRYKIIEKRQSVAFWCNPISGHATLYWYQQILGQGPKLLIQFQNNGVVDDSQLPKDRFSAERLKGVDSTLKIQPAKLEDSAVYLCASSLGGSSYEQYFGPGTRLTVT.